What follows is one TCR beta chain and its context. Antigen specificity is unknown. These data are taken from a study of identical twins. General study points: Researchers reported weaker excess twin sharing in beta out-of-frame sequences. Fewer insertions marked abundant cord blood beta clonotypes; young adult naive trended weakly, memory not at all.

Germline V gene data show CDR1 as MNHEY and CDR2 as SVGAGI. The ends were cut back, 0 bases at V and 6 bases at J, with 9 bases in the middle. This CDR3 spans 14 amino acids. MiXCR was run by TCRdb on the 5' RACE reads, yielding one entry per CDR3 protein. The sample includes hundreds of thousands of distinct CDR3 sequences, over 15% seen only once; the top ten take around 13%. These data were likewise used in another study, on T cells expressing NK-cell markers.

The V call is TRBV6-5, the J call TRBJ2-1; D might be TRBD2 (6 bases). The sample taken for sequencing was PBMCs. The TCR sequence derives from a woman in her late teens or twenties in good health. The CDR3 is CASSYSETSNEQFF. The CDR3 DNA is TGTGCCAGCAGTTACTCGGAGACTAGCAATGAGCAGTTCTTC.